The sequence of this TCR beta chain was determined in a study of blood T cell repertoires in COVID-19. The repertoire was sequenced with immunoSEQ multiplex PCR; TCRdb's copy has only in-frame clones and lacks some. The table lists 85,000 to 100,000 clones, almost 90% of them singletons. CDR3 size: 15 residues. In germline, CDR1 is SGHTS, CDR2 YDEGEE. V lost 1 base and J lost 2; bases outside the gene matches: 3. This TCR was recovered from a man in his fifties with COVID-19, enrolled during active disease. Specimen: peripheral blood. The V gene is TRBV5-8, the J gene TRBJ2-7; 10 nucleotides line up with TRBD1. The chain's CDR3 is CASSLRDRGTYEQYF. In DNA, the CDR3 is TGTGCCAGCAGCTTGCGGGACAGGGGTACCTACGAGCAGTACTTC.